This T cell receptor (beta chain) was identified in a study of STAT5B mutations in CD4+ large granular lymphocyte leukemia. Study as a whole: Among healthy controls, a particular HLA allele went with more CDR3 'QG' motifs. Study outcomes and limitations: Compared with healthy controls (2/35), patient top clones favored TRBV06 (8/27). Approximately 25% of private leukemic clonotypes occurred rarely in other patients' non-leukemic repertoires.

Concerning this clone: What it binds is unknown.

Some clones are missing from TCRdb's copy, which holds only in-frame ones; the method was immunoSEQ multiplex PCR. This sample has 25,000 to 30,000 clones, with under 80% found just once. Germline trimming cut 6 bases from V and 4 bases from J; bases unmatched to any gene: 5. The germline CDR1 and CDR2 sequences are ENHRY and SYGVKD. This CDR3 is 14 amino acids long. Material: CD4+ T cells from blood buffy coats. The receptor was derived from a human donor in good health. The chain joins TRBV10-3 to TRBJ1-4; 7 bases align to TRBD1. CDR3 amino acids: CAISGQERNEKLFF. In nucleotides, the CDR3 is TGTGCCATCAGCGGACAGGAACGTAATGAAAAACTGTTTTTT.